Below are 16 T cell receptor beta chains sequenced from a single sample in a study of T-cell reconstitution after alpha-beta-depleted transplantation in children (TCRdb year 2016). The library relied on PCR. The reads were generated on an Illumina HiSeq 2500. To normalize quantification of the TCRbeta repertoire, the TCR libraries were built with molecular barcoding that relied on unique molecular identifiers. TCRdb applied fastp at Q25 and MiXCR to the public reads, then kept only in-frame beta chains. Rows with a matching CDR3 protein are joined into one entry that keeps the most common DNA and genes. The sample records some 640,000 distinct CDR3 sequences, 15% to 20% of which are singletons. Over 0.95% of the sample is in the top ten clones. Specimen: PBMCs from the stem cell graft donor, collected from the stem cell graft. The receptors shown here come from a human donor who donated a stem cell graft to a child with acute myeloid leukemia.

At least ten counts were recorded for this clonotype. The chain couples TRBV20-1 to TRBJ1-4; D is uncertain. The CDR3 is 12 amino acids. V lost 0 bases and J 6 bases, leaving 5 bases between the germline ends. Germline CDR1 is DFQATT and CDR2 is SNEGSKA (reference sequence). The CDR3 spells CSARDTDEKLFF. Here the CDR3 DNA reads TGCAGTGCTAGAGATACGGATGAAAAACTGTTTTTT.

This clonotype was detected many times. This chain uses TRBV20-1 with TRBJ2-3; 13 bases map to TRBD2. The CDR3 is 15 amino acids. Germline trimming cut 5 bases from V and 6 bases from J; bases unmatched to any gene: 8. Germline V gene data show CDR1 as DFQATT and CDR2 as SNEGSKA (reference sequence). The CDR3: CSASRLAGGRDTQYF. Here the CDR3 DNA reads TGCAGTGCTTCCCGACTAGCGGGGGGCCGGGATACGCAGTATTTT.

The chain combines TRBV5-1 with TRBJ1-6, with D perhaps TRBD1 (6 bases). The CDR3 has 17 residues. The germline V gene encodes CDR1 SGHRS and CDR2 YFSETQ. V lost 4 bases and J 9 bases, leaving 23 bases between the germline ends. The CDR3 DNA follows: TGCGCCAGCAGCCGTGAGGGGGACTCCGGGGGTGGTTCACCCCTCCACTTT. This sequence encodes CASSREGDSGGGSPLHF.

This clonotype has a count of ten or more. This chain connects TRBV6-5 to TRBJ1-1; D remains unclear. The CDR3 extends over 14 amino acids. Germline V gene data show CDR1 as MNHEY and CDR2 as SVGAGI. Trimming pared 0 bases from V and 3 bases from J, leaving 8 bases between. The CDR3 region is CASSYSVGYTEAFF. The CDR3 region has the DNA TGTGCCAGCAGTTACTCGGTGGGATACACTGAAGCTTTCTTT.

The rearrangement uses TRBV28 and TRBJ2-3; D ambiguous. Looked up from germline, CDR1 is MDHEN and CDR2 is SYDVKM. The length of the CDR3 is 14 residues. Between the trimmed V and J ends, which lost 6 bases and 1 base, there was a span of 11 bases. The CDR3 is CASSTGPRTDTQYF. The DNA for the CDR3 is TGTGCCAGCAGCACGGGCCCCCGCACAGATACGCAGTATTTT.

This clonotype appeared once. This rearrangement joins TRBV6-2 or TRBV6-3 to TRBJ1-1; D is unclear. Germline loops: CDR1 MNHEY, CDR2 SVGEGT. The ends were cut back, 6 bases at V and 1 base at J, with 9 bases in the middle. The CDR3 length is 13 residues. CDR3 protein: CASRYTTNTEAFF. The CDR3 region has the DNA TGTGCCAGCAGGTACACCACGAACACTGAAGCTTTCTTT.

This clonotype showed up just once. A single base separates this from a much larger clone, so it may be a read error. The V gene is TRBV21-1, the J gene TRBJ1-2. TRBV21-1 is a recognized pseudogene. The CDR3 is made up of 14 amino acids. The CDR3 protein is CASSKIRITYGYTF. In DNA, the CDR3 is TGTGCCAGCAGCAAAATCAGAATTACCTATGGCTACACCTTC.

In its sample, this clonotype was seen many times. The chain has TRBV20-1 and TRBJ2-5; 7 bases match TRBD1. The germline gives CDR1 DFQATT, CDR2 SNEGSKA (reference sequence). The V segment lost 0 bases and the J segment 3 bases; nucleotides outside the gene matches: 10. The CDR3 is 16 amino acids. The CDR3 sequence: CSARDLPGTAKETQYF. The DNA of the CDR3 is TGCAGTGCTAGAGATCTTCCCGGGACAGCCAAAGAGACCCAGTACTTC.

This clonotype came up a few times. This CDR3 is CASSYEYQPQHF. The CDR3 nucleotides are TGTGCCAGCAGTTACGAGTATCAGCCCCAGCATTTT. The chain carries TRBV6-2 or TRBV6-3 and TRBJ1-5; D remains unclear. The germline CDR1 and CDR2 sequences are MNHEY and SVGEGT. V gave up 2 bases and J gave up 5 bases, with 4 bases separating them. This CDR3 is built from 12 residues.

This clonotype was seen at least ten times. The genes are TRBV20-1 and TRBJ2-5, with 9 nucleotides matching TRBD2. The length of the CDR3 is 15 residues. V shed 6 bases and J 7 bases; nucleotides not matched to a gene: 15. Looked up from germline, CDR1 is DFQATT and CDR2 is SNEGSKA (reference sequence). The DNA of the CDR3 is TGCAGTGCCCTACCCTTTAGCGGGGGCGAGGGGACCCAGTACTTC. Amino acids: CSALPFSGGEGTQYF.

At least ten counts were recorded for this clonotype. The V gene is TRBV5-1, the J gene TRBJ2-7; 11 bases align to TRBD1. CDR1 and CDR2 from the germline V gene are SGHRS and YFSETQ. CDR3 size: 12 residues. J gave up 6 bases and V 6 bases, and 2 bases lay outside the gene matches. The CDR3, as DNA: TGCGCCAGCAAGGGACAGGGGGGCGAGCAGTACGTC. Translated, it gives CASKGQGGEQYV.

The V and J genes are TRBV20-1 and TRBJ2-2, with a weak D call TRBD2 (6 bases). The germline V gene has CDR1 DFQATT and CDR2 SNEGSKA (reference sequence). The V and J ends lost 3 bases and 6 bases respectively, with 11 bases between them. The CDR3 consists of 13 residues. The CDR3 region is CSASLAAPGELFF. CDR3 bases: TGCAGTGCTAGTTTAGCGGCCCCCGGGGAGCTGTTTTTT.

V usage is TRBV10-3 and J usage is TRBJ1-5; 11 bases align to TRBD1. This CDR3 is 16 amino acids long. Trimming cost V 6 bases and J 5 bases; bases outside gene matches: 9. CDR1 is ENHRY, CDR2 SYGVKD, per germline. The CDR3 nucleotides are TGTGCCATCAGGGACCCGGACAGGGGGCCGTATCAGCCCCAGCATTTT. Its translation is CAIRDPDRGPYQPQHF.

This clonotype was seen at least ten times. V gene TRBV20-1 combines with J gene TRBJ1-1; D possibly corresponds to TRBD1 (6 bases). This CDR3 is 15 amino acids long. With 1 base removed from V and 0 bases from J, the gap between germline ends came to 12 bases. The germline V gene has CDR1 DFQATT and CDR2 SNEGSKA (reference sequence). The CDR3 sequence: CSARVTGQMNTEAFF. CDR3 DNA: TGCAGTGCTAGAGTAACAGGACAGATGAACACTGAAGCTTTCTTT.

V gene TRBV15 combines with J gene TRBJ1-1; no reliable D call. The V gene's germline CDR1 is LNHNV and CDR2 YYDKDF (reference sequence). This CDR3 has 14 residues. The V end lost 1 base, the J end lost 0 bases, and 6 bases lay between the germline ends. CDR3 nucleotides: TGTGCCACCAGCAGAGGCAGAATGAACACTGAAGCTTTCTTT. This translates into CATSRGRMNTEAFF.

The chain carries TRBV7-7 and TRBJ2-2; 7 positions agree with TRBD2. V lost 5 bases and J lost 5; bases outside the gene matches: 2. In germline, CDR1 is SSHAT, CDR2 FNYEAQ (reference sequence). The CDR3 is made up of 13 amino acids. DNA of the CDR3: TGTGCCAGCAGCCGTAGCGGGACCGGGGAGCTGTTTTTT. Translated: CASSRSGTGELFF. Using reference TRBV7-7 and TRBJ2-2 for the parts outside the CDR3, the full variable domain is GAGVSQSPRYKVTKRGQDVTLRCDPISSHATLYWYQQALGQGPEFLTYFNYEAQPDKSGLPSDRFSAERPEGSISTLTIQRTEQRDSAMYRCASSRSGTGELFFGEGSRLTVL.